One sample yielded the 19 T cell receptor beta chains listed below, sequenced in a study of CD8+CD57+ T cells in acquired aplastic anemia. CD8+CD57+ cell expansion, shown by flow cytometry, had occurred in the patients selected for sequencing. Template material for TCR beta VDJ and CDR3 profiling consisted of genomic DNA. TCRdb redid the calling of the reads with MiXCR, one entry per CDR3 protein. The sample records hundreds of thousands of distinct CDR3 sequences, approximately 33% being singletons. Sequenced: sorted CD4+, CD8+, or CD8+CD57+ T cells (not recorded which) from PBMCs. These receptor sequences come from a human donor with aplastic anemia.

This rearrangement joins TRBV7-9 to TRBJ2-5; 10 bases agree with TRBD1. Germline lookup yields CDR1 SEHNR and CDR2 FQNEAQ (reference sequence). This CDR3 is built from 16 residues. J lost 2 bases, V lost 1 base, and 4 bases had no gene match. CDR3 bases: TGTGCCAGCAGCTTAGGGGACAGGGGACAACAAGAGACCCAGTACTTC. Amino acids: CASSLGDRGQQETQYF. Supplemented by reference TRBV7-9 and TRBJ2-5, the full variable domain reads DTGVSQNPRHKITKRGQNVTFRCDPISEHNRLYWYRQTLGQGPEFLTYFQNEAQLEKSRLLSDRFSAERPKGSFSTLEIQRTEQGDSAMYLCASSLGDRGQQETQYFGPGTRLLVL.

This clonotype showed up many times. The chain couples TRBV5-1 to TRBJ1-2; D not certain. V lost 5 bases to trimming and J lost 4 bases, with 15 bases between them. The CDR3 covers 14 residues. From germline, CDR1 is SGHRS and CDR2 YFSETQ. CDR3 residues: CASRQQELAYGYTF. In DNA, the CDR3 is TGCGCCAGCAGGCAGCAGGAACTTGCCTATGGCTACACCTTC.

At least ten counts were recorded for this clonotype. The rearrangement joins TRBV9 to TRBJ2-3; no definite D call. The CDR3 spans 14 residues. V was pared by 4 bases and J by 0 bases, with 9 bases between. Germline V lookup: CDR1 SGDLS, CDR2 YYNGEE. The CDR3 loop is CASSSRTSTDTQYF. The CDR3 DNA reads TGTGCCAGCAGCTCTCGGACCAGCACAGATACGCAGTATTTT.

The chain links TRBV20-1 to TRBJ2-7; possible D gene TRBD1, 6 bases. The CDR3 totals 13 residues. Germline V gives CDR1 DFQATT, CDR2 SNEGSKA (reference sequence). Trimming stripped 6 bases from V and 4 bases from J, with 16 bases between. CDR3 nucleotide sequence: TGCAGTGCCGAGTGTAACAGGGTTTACGAGCAGTACTTC. This translates into CSAECNRVYEQYF.

This chain joins TRBV9 and TRBJ1-2, with 7 bases identical to TRBD1. The V and J ends lost 0 bases and 7 bases, in that order; junction bases with no gene match: 9. The germline gives CDR1 SGDLS, CDR2 YYNGEE. The CDR3 runs 15 residues. The CDR3 reads CASSVELGGGPGYTF. CDR3 DNA sequence: TGTGCCAGCAGCGTAGAACTTGGAGGGGGCCCTGGCTACACCTTC.

This chain joins TRBV2 and TRBJ1-6; a weak D match, TRBD1 (5 bases). V shed 5 bases and J shed 8 bases, with 10 bases lying between them. CDR1 and CDR2 (germline): SNHLY, FYNNEI. This CDR3 has 13 amino acids. The CDR3 DNA reads TGTGCCAGCAGTCTCAGGGAAGATTCACCCCTCCACTTT. Its translation: CASSLREDSPLHF.

The chain uses TRBV9 and TRBJ2-3, with D maybe TRBD1 (6 bases). Germline V gene data show CDR1 as SGDLS and CDR2 as YYNGEE. This CDR3 is built from 15 residues. Trimming pared 3 bases from V and 6 bases from J, leaving 17 bases between. CDR3: CASSAEPQGFDTQYF. The CDR3 DNA follows: TGTGCCAGCAGCGCAGAGCCACAGGGTTTTGATACGCAGTATTTT.

As for this clonotype: Likely a read error: the CDR3 ends without its conserved phenylalanine or tryptophan. This rearrangement joins TRBV20-1 to TRBJ2-7, with 7 bases lining up with TRBD2. The CDR3 consists of 14 residues. CDR1 is DFQATT, CDR2 SNEGSKA, per germline (reference sequence). Trimming cost V 6 bases and J 4 bases; bases outside gene matches: 12. As DNA, the CDR3 is TGCAGTGCAACGTATGGGGGGGGGTTGTACGAGCAGTACCTC. Translating it yields CSATYGGGLYEQYL.

This clonotype occurred many times. The chain links TRBV10-3 to TRBJ1-3; D is unclear. V lost 8 bases and J lost 0, with 5 bases in between. There are 12 residues in the CDR3. Per germline, CDR1 ENHRY and CDR2 SYGVKD. The CDR3 loop reads CAILTSGNTIYF. The CDR3 DNA reads as TGTGCCATCCTTACCTCTGGAAACACCATATATTTT.

This clonotype was observed at least ten times. V gene TRBV19 combines with J gene TRBJ2-7; D unresolved. V was shortened by 9 bases and J by 0 bases, with 18 bases between the two germline ends. The CDR3 runs to 15 residues. The germline CDR1 and CDR2 sequences are LNHDA and SQIVND (reference sequence). CDR3 region: CASRRLGVDSYEQYF. In DNA form, the CDR3 reads TGTGCCAGCCGCCGCCTTGGGGTCGACTCCTACGAGCAGTACTTC. Looking up the rest from reference TRBV19 and TRBJ2-7 gives the full variable domain: DGGITQSPKYLFRKEGQNVTLSCEQNLNHDAMYWYRQDPGQGLRLIYYSQIVNDFQKGDIAEGYSVSREKKESFPLTVTSAQKNPTAFYLCASRRLGVDSYEQYFGPGTRLTVT.

Only a few counts were recorded for this clonotype. CDR3 sequence (DNA): TGTGCCAGCAGAGAGCCAGGTGGCTACACCTTC. Its protein is CASREPGGYTF. This sequence joins TRBV10-3 and TRBJ1-2, with D hard to call. Per germline, CDR1 ENHRY and CDR2 SYGVKD. Trimming shortened V by 10 bases and J by 7 bases, and 13 bases separated the two germline ends. The CDR3 sequence is 11 residues long.

In its sample, this clonotype was seen once. CDR3 nucleotides: TGTGCCAGCAGCCTAAAAAAGGGACAGAACACTGAAGCTTTCTTT. Amino acids: CASSLKKGQNTEAFF. The rearrangement joins TRBV2 to TRBJ1-1; possibly TRBD1 for D (6 bases). Germline CDR1 and CDR2: SNHLY and FYNNEI. CDR3 length: 15 amino acids. V gave up 6 bases and J gave up 1 base, with 15 bases separating them.

This sequence joins TRBV3-1 and TRBJ1-5; D gene unclear. The V end lost 1 base, the J end lost 9 bases, and 10 bases lay between the germline ends. The CDR3 is 13 amino acids. From germline, CDR1 is LGHDT and CDR2 YNNKEL (reference sequence). CDR3 loop: CASSQGPSSPQHF. CDR3 in DNA: TGTGCCAGCAGCCAAGGCCCCTCTTCGCCCCAGCATTTT.

V usage is TRBV5-6 and J usage is TRBJ1-3; D gene uncertain. Germline lookup yields CDR1 SGHDT and CDR2 YYEEEE. V was trimmed by 1 base and J by 4 bases, leaving 12 bases between them. This CDR3 spans 15 amino acids. The CDR3, as DNA: TGTGCCAGCAGCTTGAACCCGGCGGGAGGAAACACCATATATTTT. It yields the protein CASSLNPAGGNTIYF.

This clonotype was observed at least ten times. This chain links TRBV19 with TRBJ1-3; D is uncertain. The CDR3 runs to 15 residues. Germline V CDR1 and CDR2: LNHDA, SQIVND (reference sequence). The ends were cut back, 7 bases at V and 0 bases at J, with 13 bases in the middle. The DNA for the CDR3 is TGTGCCAGTACTGAAGCGGGATACTCTGGAAACACCATATATTTT. This sequence encodes CASTEAGYSGNTIYF.

Worth noting for this clonotype: One end of the junction does not line up with germline, which may come from a read error. The gene calls are TRBV19 and TRBJ1-5; D gene uncertain. The CDR3 extends over 13 amino acids. Germline-derived CDR1 and CDR2 are LNHDA and SQIVND (reference sequence). The DNA for the CDR3 is TGTGCCAGTACGACCGCTACCAATCTGCCCCAGCATTTT. It specifies CASTTATNLPQHF. Drawing the rest from reference TRBV19 and TRBJ1-5, the complete variable domain is DGGITQSPKYLFRKEGQNVTLSCEQNLNHDAMYWYRQDPGQGLRLIYYSQIVNDFQKGDIAEGYSVSREKKESFPLTVTSAQKNPTAFYLCASTTATNLPQHFGDGTRLSIL.

This clonotype was found many times. The gene calls are TRBV7-8 and TRBJ2-1, with D hard to call. CDR3 length equals 13 residues. Trimming cost V 1 base and J 9 bases, with 10 bases left between them. CDR1 is SGHVS and CDR2 is FQNEAQ in the germline V gene. The CDR3 sequence: CASSLGPEVEQFF. CDR3 nucleotides: TGTGCCAGCAGCTTAGGTCCAGAGGTTGAGCAGTTCTTC.

As concerns this clonotype: It may be a read error: a sequence one base away is much more abundant. The chain uses TRBV9 and TRBJ2-7; 7 bases are a match to TRBD1. Looked up from germline, CDR1 is SGDLS and CDR2 is YYNGEE. The CDR3 loop spans 16 amino acids. CDR3 nucleotide sequence: TGTGCCTGCAGCGTAGGTGGGGACAGTGGAACCTACGAGCAGTACTTC. Translation: CACSVGGDSGTYEQYF.

This chain connects TRBV13 to TRBJ1-6, with D unresolved. Germline V CDR1 and CDR2: PRHDT, FYEKMQ (reference sequence). V was cut by 5 bases and J by 6 bases, with 17 bases left in between. This CDR3 is 16 amino acids long. This CDR3 reads CASSPRVGPVNSPLHF. The CDR3 nucleotides read TGTGCCAGCAGCCCGCGTGTGGGTCCCGTTAATTCACCCCTCCACTTT.